These 3 T cell receptor beta chains share one sample of origin, sequenced in a study of cytomegalovirus exposure and HLA in healthy donors (dated by TCRdb to 2016 to 2017). Libraries were made using the immunoSEQ multiplex PCR assay. A mixture of 60 forward primers for TCR Vbeta segments and 13 reverse primers for TCR Jbeta segments was used in the multiplex PCR. Held by TCRdb, this immuneACCESS table contains in-frame sequences only and omits some clones. Under half of the omission traces to an unresolved V gene where checked; the cause of the rest is unknown. The sample table records about 150,000 clones; approximately 80% of these occur just once. The top ten clonotypes cover more than 4% of the sample. What was sequenced was PBMCs. These TCRs come from a woman aged 40 to 50 in good health and CMV-seropositive.

CDR3 sequence reads: CASSPTGRSSGANVLTF. CDR3 coding DNA: TGTGCCAGCTCACCAACCGGGAGGAGCTCTGGGGCCAACGTCCTGACTTTC. V is TRBV18 and J is TRBJ2-6, with TRBD2 matching over 7 bases. This CDR3 contains 17 residues. Germline CDR1 and CDR2: KGHSH and LQKENI. V gave up 2 bases and J gave up 0 bases; unmatched junction bases: 4.

This clone has a single count. V and J are TRBV11-1 and TRBJ1-1, with D hard to call. From germline, CDR1 is SGHAT and CDR2 FQDESV (reference sequence). CDR3 length: 15 amino acids. The germline V and J ends were trimmed by 2 bases and 1 base, with 11 bases remaining between them. In nucleotides, the CDR3 is TGTGCCAGCAGCTTATTCCTTGGAGGGAACACTGAAGCTTTCTTT. Its protein is CASSLFLGGNTEAFF. The full variable domain, in which reference TRBV11-1 and TRBJ1-1 provide the parts outside the CDR3, is EAEVAQSPRYKITEKSQAVAFWCDPISGHATLYWYRQILGQGPELLVQFQDESVVDDSQLPKDRFSAERLKGVDSTLKIQPAELGDSAMYLCASSLFLGGNTEAFFGQGTRLTVV.

J is TRBJ2-2 and V is TRBV27; no definite D call. The CDR3 length is 12 residues. Germline CDR1 and CDR2: MNHEY and SMNVEV (reference sequence). Trimming took off 10 bases at V and 7 bases at J, with 13 bases between the two ends. CDR3 DNA: TGTGCCATCAAGGCTTGGAGCGGGGAGCTGTTTTTT. Translating it yields CAIKAWSGELFF.